The 24 T cell receptor beta chains listed next were all sequenced from one sample in a study of low-dose radiotherapy and immunotherapy resistance in tumors. Time point reported: before trial treatment. First-strand cDNA used TRAV- and TRBV-specific primers, covering alpha and beta chains. TCR amplification used 20 PCR cycles, a constant-region primer and a V-primer adapter. A single record per CDR3 protein comes from TCRdb applying MiXCR to the reads. Of around 79,000 distinct CDR3 sequences listed, under 20% are singletons. This specimen was PBMCs, taken before treatment. The source of these receptors is a male donor with prostate cancer.

This clonotype was picked up many times. This chain uses TRBV7-3 with TRBJ2-2; D is uncertain. Trimming removed 2 bases at V and 0 bases at J, with 7 bases between. The CDR3 has 15 residues. Germline V gene lookup returns CDR1 SGHTA and CDR2 FQGTGA. The CDR3 DNA is TGTGCCAGCAGCTTAGGTGACACGAACACCGGGGAGCTGTTTTTT. Amino acid sequence: CASSLGDTNTGELFF.

This clonotype was counted at least ten times. This chain joins TRBV4-1 and TRBJ1-1, with D unclear. The CDR3 consists of 15 residues. Germline V lookup: CDR1 MGHRA, CDR2 YSYEKL. V was trimmed by 4 bases and J by 0 bases, leaving 12 bases between them. The CDR3 DNA is TGCGCCAGCAGCCCCCTGGGCAGATTGAACACTGAAGCTTTCTTT. Amino acids: CASSPLGRLNTEAFF.

This clonotype was counted only a few times. The rearrangement uses TRBV7-9 and TRBJ1-1; D unclear. V was pared by 5 bases and J by 2 bases, with 9 bases between. This CDR3 region has 13 residues. Germline-derived CDR1 and CDR2 are SEHNR and FQNEAQ (reference sequence). Here the CDR3 reads CASSLMENTEAFF. The CDR3 nucleotides are TGTGCCAGCAGCCTAATGGAAAACACTGAAGCTTTCTTT.

In regard to this clonotype: A read error likely explains this, since a far larger clone differs by one base. The V gene is TRBV29-1, the J gene TRBJ2-5; 8 positions agree with TRBD1. Germline V gives CDR1 SQVTM, CDR2 ANQGSEA. Trimming at V came to 2 bases and at J to 11 bases, leaving 19 bases not matched to a gene. The CDR3 contains 16 residues. Written as DNA, the CDR3 is TGCAGCGTTGAAAGACAGGGGACGGTCGTGTACAATGAGCAGTACTTC. Protein: CSVERQGTVVYNEQYF.

At least ten counts were recorded for this clonotype. This chain links TRBV30 with TRBJ1-4; 8 bases align to TRBD1. Germline trimming cut 4 bases from V and 7 bases from J; bases unmatched to any gene: 11. CDR1 GTSNPN and CDR2 SVGIG come from the germline V gene (reference sequence). There are 15 residues in the CDR3. Here the CDR3 reads CAWMDRAQLVEKLFF. For the CDR3, the DNA is TGTGCCTGGATGGACAGGGCCCAATTAGTTGAAAAACTGTTTTTT.

This clonotype was found many times. The CDR3 DNA is TGTGCCAGTAGTATCAGTCTCGGGACAGGGTCCACCGGGGAGCTGTTTTTT. It is translated as CASSISLGTGSTGELFF. The chain couples TRBV19 to TRBJ2-2, with 9 nucleotides matching TRBD1. The length of the CDR3 is 17 residues. V lost 3 bases and J lost 4; bases outside the gene matches: 9. Germline assignment: CDR1 LNHDA and CDR2 SQIVND (reference sequence).

The chain employs TRBV9 and TRBJ2-1; D may be TRBD2 (5 bases). This CDR3 is 15 amino acids long. V was pared by 0 bases and J by 9 bases, with 16 bases between. Germline CDR1 reads SGDLS; CDR2 reads YYNGEE. The CDR3 region has the DNA TGTGCCAGCAGCGTAGTAGCGTCGAGAGGGAGTGAGCAGTTCTTC. It yields the protein CASSVVASRGSEQFF.

This clonotype was detected many times. The chain recombines TRBV20-1 with TRBJ2-5; TRBD2 matches 12 bases. The CDR3 is 14 residues long. Trimming took 2 bases from V and 5 from J; bases not matched to a gene: 3. Germline V gene data show CDR1 as DFQATT and CDR2 as SNEGSKA (reference sequence). The CDR3 reads CSARTSGRTETQYF. Written as DNA, the CDR3 is TGCAGTGCTAGAACTAGCGGGAGGACGGAGACCCAGTACTTC.

This clonotype was seen ten or more times. J is TRBJ1-4 and V is TRBV28, with unresolved D. CDR1 is MDHEN and CDR2 is SYDVKM in the germline V gene. Trimming removed 3 bases at V and 8 bases at J, with 10 bases between. CDR3 length equals 13 residues. The CDR3 region has the DNA TGTGCCAGCAGTTTTAATAGATGGGAAAAACTGTTTTTT. It codes for CASSFNRWEKLFF.

This clonotype was seen just once. A read error may be the cause here, since a much bigger clone is one base away. V usage is TRBV7-9 and J usage is TRBJ2-1; 8 positions agree with TRBD2. The germline gives CDR1 SEHNR, CDR2 FQNEAQ (reference sequence). The CDR3 is made up of 16 amino acids. DNA of the CDR3: TGTGCCAGCAGCTTAGGCGGCGGGGGGTCATCGAATGAGCAGGTCTTC. This sequence encodes CASSLGGGGSSNEQVF. Combining the CDR3 with reference TRBV7-9 and TRBJ2-1 gives the whole variable domain DTGVSQNPRHKITKRGQNVTFRCDPISEHNRLYWYRQTLGQGPEFLTYFQNEAQLEKSRLLSDRFSAERPKGSFSTLEIQRTEQGDSAMYLCASSLGGGGSSNEQVFGPGTRLTVL.

This clonotype showed up many times. V and J are TRBV28 and TRBJ2-3; 12 bases agree with TRBD2. Germline values: CDR1 MDHEN, CDR2 SYDVKM. This CDR3 is 17 amino acids long. J was trimmed by 0 bases and V by 5 bases; bases with no gene match: 6. DNA for the CDR3: TGTGCCAGCAGTATTCTGACTAGCGGGAGCAGCACAGATACGCAGTATTTT. Residues: CASSILTSGSSTDTQYF.

This clonotype has at least ten counts. The CDR3 loop is CASSVARANEQFF. The CDR3 DNA reads as TGTGCCAGCAGCGTAGCCAGGGCCAATGAGCAGTTCTTC. This chain uses TRBV9 with TRBJ2-1, with D possibly being TRBD1 (5 bases). The germline CDR1 and CDR2 sequences are SGDLS and YYNGEE. There are 13 residues in the CDR3. The germline V and J ends were trimmed by 0 bases and 6 bases, with 7 bases remaining between them.

With respect to this clonotype: This likely traces to a read error, being one base from a far larger clone. CDR3 residues: CASSTWTDTYEQFF. CDR3 bases: TGTGCCAGTAGTACCTGGACTGATACCTACGAGCAGTTCTTC. The genes are TRBV19 and TRBJ2-1; possible D gene TRBD2, 5 bases. Germline CDR1 and CDR2: LNHDA and SQIVND (reference sequence). This CDR3 comprises 14 residues. V lost 4 bases and J 10 bases, leaving 17 bases between the germline ends.

The sample holds many counts of this clonotype. V gene TRBV20-1 combines with J gene TRBJ1-5; D is perhaps TRBD1 (5 bases). Trimming removed 6 bases from V and 4 bases from J, with 16 bases in between. The CDR3 loop spans 14 amino acids. Germline loops: CDR1 DFQATT, CDR2 SNEGSKA (reference sequence). The CDR3 sequence: CSALSMGRNQPQHF. CDR3 coding DNA: TGCAGTGCATTAAGTATGGGGCGGAATCAGCCCCAGCATTTT.

This clonotype came up many times. The chain carries TRBV20-1 and TRBJ1-1; D is uncertain. CDR3 length: 11 residues. V dropped 5 bases and J dropped 0 bases, with 4 bases sitting between them. Germline V gene lookup returns CDR1 DFQATT and CDR2 SNEGSKA (reference sequence). The CDR3 nucleotides read TGCAGTGCTTATTTGAACACTGAAGCTTTCTTT. Protein: CSAYLNTEAFF.

This clonotype appeared many times. The V and J genes are TRBV27 and TRBJ1-2; no firm D call. V was clipped by 6 bases and J by 0 bases, with 11 bases between them. Germline assignment: CDR1 MNHEY and CDR2 SMNVEV (reference sequence). CDR3 length: 14 amino acids. The CDR3 reads CASRPTPSNYGYTF. The CDR3 region has the DNA TGTGCCAGCAGACCTACCCCGTCTAACTATGGCTACACCTTC.

This clonotype appeared many times. The chain links TRBV20-1 to TRBJ2-2, with D possibly matching TRBD2 (5 bases). V shed 7 bases and J shed 4 bases, with 16 bases lying between them. The CDR3 has 14 residues. Germline V gene data show CDR1 as DFQATT and CDR2 as SNEGSKA (reference sequence). In DNA form, the CDR3 reads TGCAGTGTCGTCGGAGCCCGGGGCACCGGGGAGCTGTTTTTT. Translation gives CSVVGARGTGELFF.

This clonotype was seen many times. This rearrangement joins TRBV7-8 to TRBJ1-1, with 8 bases matching TRBD1. V dropped 2 bases and J dropped 4; count of bases not matched to a gene: 9. The length of the CDR3 is 16 residues. Germline V gene data show CDR1 as SGHVS and CDR2 as FQNEAQ. CDR3: CASSLLGQGMGTEAFF. Written as DNA, the CDR3 is TGTGCCAGCAGCTTACTCGGACAGGGCATGGGCACTGAAGCTTTCTTT.

This clonotype was seen ten or more times. V is TRBV6-6 and J is TRBJ2-7; 12 positions agree with TRBD1. V gave up 6 bases and J gave up 3 bases; unmatched junction bases: 3. The CDR3 runs to 14 residues. The germline CDR1 and CDR2 sequences are MNHNY and SVGAGI (reference sequence). The CDR3 coding sequence is TGTGCCAGCAGGGGACAGGGGGCCCACTACGAGCAGTACTTC. Residues: CASRGQGAHYEQYF.

A remark on this clonotype: The DNA is left out, because the CDR3 cannot be placed on it with certainty; the CDR3 is given as TCRdb lists it. V is TRBV11-2 and J is TRBJ2-2; no check of the table's D call, TRBD2, against the DNA was made. With termini counted, the CDR3 has 16 amino acids. Germline values: CDR1 SGHAT, CDR2 FQNNGV. CDR3 region: CASSLGPGNTGELFFF.

The sample holds many counts of this clonotype. The chain joins TRBV28 to TRBJ2-6; 7 bases are a match to TRBD2. Germline V CDR1 and CDR2: MDHEN, SYDVKM. This CDR3 contains 15 residues. V trimming: 7 bases; J trimming: 3 bases; junction bases outside the gene matches: 6. Here the CDR3 reads CASKNPGGGANVLTF. CDR3 sequence (DNA): TGTGCCAGCAAAAATCCGGGGGGTGGGGCCAACGTCCTGACTTTC.

This clonotype was recorded many times. The chain joins TRBV4-2 to TRBJ2-7; perhaps TRBD2 as D (5 bases). Germline values: CDR1 LGHNA, CDR2 YNFKEQ. Trimming pared 5 bases from V and 3 bases from J, leaving 20 bases between. CDR3 length equals 16 residues. CDR3 DNA sequence: TGTGCCAGCAGCGGTTTTGGTCTAACGAGGGTCTACGAGCAGTACTTC. It specifies CASSGFGLTRVYEQYF.

In this sample, this clonotype turned up many times. The CDR3, as DNA: TGTGCCAGCAGCCAAGAGGTACAGGAAAAACTGTTTTTT. Protein product: CASSQEVQEKLFF. V and J are TRBV4-2 and TRBJ1-4, with D unclear. The CDR3 has 13 residues. The V and J ends lost 0 bases and 8 bases respectively, with 7 bases between them. Germline CDR1 and CDR2: LGHNA and YNFKEQ.

V usage is TRBV24-1 and J usage is TRBJ2-7; 10 positions match TRBD1. In germline, CDR1 is KGHDR, CDR2 SFDVKD. The CDR3 is made up of 15 amino acids. Losses at the gene ends were 3 bases for V and 7 bases for J; bases not matched to a gene: 8. The CDR3 sequence: CATSDATGGQKEQYF. As DNA, the CDR3 is TGTGCCACCAGTGATGCGACAGGGGGCCAGAAGGAGCAGTACTTC.